These 17 T cell receptor beta chains were all obtained from the same sample, sequenced in a study of blood T cell repertoires in COVID-19. This table comes from immunoSEQ multiplex PCR, and its TCRdb copy is limited to in-frame clones, with some not included. The sample lists about 180,000 clones; around 83% were seen once. Specimen: peripheral blood. These receptors all come from an older woman with COVID-19, enrolled during active disease.

J is TRBJ2-1 and V is TRBV28; no clear D gene. V lost 3 bases, J lost 7 bases, and 10 bases lay in between. Per the germline V gene, CDR1 is MDHEN and CDR2 is SYDVKM. The CDR3 is made up of 13 amino acids. The CDR3 here is CASSLVSPNEQFF. The CDR3 DNA sequence: TGTGCCAGCAGTTTGGTAAGCCCGAATGAGCAGTTCTTC. The complete variable domain, with remaining parts taken from reference TRBV28 and TRBJ2-1, reads DVKVTQSSRYLVKRTGEKVFLECVQDMDHENMFWYRQDPGLGLRLIYFSYDVKMKEKGDIPEGYSVSREKKERFSLILESASTNQTSMYLCASSLVSPNEQFFGPGTRLTVL.

This sequence joins TRBV7-9 and TRBJ1-1; D is perhaps TRBD1 (5 bases). CDR3 length: 16 amino acids. The V end lost 5 bases, the J end lost 3 bases, and 19 bases lay between the germline ends. Germline lookup yields CDR1 SEHNR and CDR2 FQNEAQ (reference sequence). CDR3 sequence (DNA): TGTGCCAGCAGCCCCCGGTCGGGGAGGGGAGACACTGAAGCTTTCTTT. The encoded protein is CASSPRSGRGDTEAFF.

This clone was seen only a few times. The chain joins TRBV5-1 to TRBJ2-5, with D uncertain. V was trimmed by 5 bases and J by 2 bases, leaving 10 bases between them. Germline V lookup: CDR1 SGHRS, CDR2 YFSETQ. The CDR3 has 13 residues. CDR3 DNA sequence: TGCGCCAGCAGGGAGACGATACAAGAGACCCAGTACTTC. Its translation: CASRETIQETQYF.

This clone was counted only a few times. V and J are TRBV7-8 and TRBJ1-5; 7 bases fit TRBD1. Germline V CDR1 and CDR2: SGHVS, FQNEAQ. There are 16 residues in the CDR3. V was pared by 5 bases and J by 1 base, with 8 bases of the junction left unmatched. CDR3 protein: CASSTRQGSSNQPQHF. The CDR3 DNA reads TGTGCCAGCAGCACTCGACAGGGTAGCAGCAATCAGCCCCAGCATTTT.

The chain couples TRBV5-6 to TRBJ1-1; D is ambiguous. The CDR3 runs 15 residues. V shed 1 base and J shed 1 base, with 11 bases lying between them. Germline values: CDR1 SGHDT, CDR2 YYEEEE. In nucleotides, the CDR3 is TGTGCCAGCAGCTTGCGGTATCTAAGGAACACTGAAGCTTTCTTT. Encoded protein: CASSLRYLRNTEAFF.

The chain uses TRBV28 and TRBJ2-7; 11 nucleotides line up with TRBD1. The V gene end was trimmed by 8 bases and the J gene end by 3 bases; junction bases not matched to a gene: 6. Germline loops: CDR1 MDHEN, CDR2 SYDVKM. The CDR3 consists of 14 residues. The CDR3: CASRGQGGIYEQYF. As DNA, the CDR3 is TGTGCCAGCCGGGGACAGGGGGGAATCTACGAGCAGTACTTC.

This chain links TRBV5-1 with TRBJ2-7, with 10 bases identical to TRBD2. The CDR3 is made up of 15 amino acids. V lost 4 bases and J lost 3; bases outside the gene matches: 7. Germline-derived CDR1 and CDR2 are SGHRS and YFSETQ. CDR3 sequence (DNA): TGCGCCAGCAGCGGCGACCTAGCGGGAGTCTACGAGCAGTACTTC. Its protein is CASSGDLAGVYEQYF.

The rearrangement joins TRBV11-2 to TRBJ2-1; D is possibly TRBD2 (6 bases). Germline CDR1 is SGHAT and CDR2 is FQNNGV. CDR3 size: 16 residues. Deletions cut 5 bases from V and 6 bases from J, with 20 bases between. CDR3 sequence: CASSRLGSGVSNEQFF. CDR3 nucleotide sequence: TGTGCCAGCAGCCGACTTGGTTCGGGAGTTAGCAATGAGCAGTTCTTC.

This chain links TRBV7-2 with TRBJ1-1; TRBD1 matches 7 bases. Germline CDR1 is SGHTA and CDR2 is FQGNSA. CDR3 length: 16 residues. The junction had 7 bases not matched to a gene; V was cut back by 0 bases and J by 3 bases. The CDR3: CASSLASGQVYTEAFF. The CDR3 DNA reads TGTGCCAGCAGCTTAGCAAGCGGACAGGTGTACACTGAAGCTTTCTTT.

The chain uses TRBV27 and TRBJ1-6; possibly TRBD1 for D (5 bases). CDR1 is MNHEY and CDR2 is SMNVEV in the germline V gene (reference sequence). The CDR3 runs to 16 residues. The germline V and J ends were trimmed by 2 bases and 7 bases, with 15 bases remaining between them. The CDR3 bases are TGTGCCAGCAGTTTAAGCTTAACAGGATGGAATTCACCCCTCCACTTT. Protein product: CASSLSLTGWNSPLHF.

J is TRBJ1-5 and V is TRBV11-2, with a possible D match to TRBD1 (5 bases). The CDR3 totals 17 residues. Germline V gives CDR1 SGHAT, CDR2 FQNNGV. V was pared by 2 bases and J by 2 bases, with 16 bases between. This CDR3 is CASSLRGGELGNQPQHF. In DNA form, the CDR3 reads TGTGCCAGCAGCTTAAGAGGAGGGGAGCTTGGCAATCAGCCCCAGCATTTT.

V gene TRBV27 combines with J gene TRBJ1-1; D gene uncertain. This CDR3 is 12 amino acids long. In germline, CDR1 is MNHEY, CDR2 SMNVEV (reference sequence). The V end was cut by 6 bases, the J end by 5 bases, with 10 bases between. CDR3 DNA: TGTGCCAGCAGAAGGACTTCGACTGAAGCTTTCTTT. It is translated as CASRRTSTEAFF.

V is TRBV7-2 and J is TRBJ2-3; the D gene is possibly TRBD2 (6 bases). Trimming took off 3 bases at V and 0 bases at J, with 16 bases between the two ends. Germline CDR1 is SGHTA and CDR2 is FQGNSA. The CDR3 covers 17 residues. The chain's CDR3 is CASSFGGALPSTDTQYF. The DNA for the CDR3 is TGTGCCAGCAGCTTCGGGGGAGCGCTCCCTAGCACAGATACGCAGTATTTT.

The chain combines TRBV4-2 with TRBJ2-3; 12 positions agree with TRBD1. CDR3 length equals 17 residues. Germline loops: CDR1 LGHNA, CDR2 YNFKEQ. Germline trimming cut 0 bases from V and 1 base from J; bases unmatched to any gene: 2. CDR3 protein: CASSQEGTGGRTDTQYF. CDR3 nucleotide sequence: TGTGCCAGCAGCCAAGAAGGGACAGGGGGCCGCACAGATACGCAGTATTTT.

In nucleotides, the CDR3 is TGCAGCGTATACAGGGCCCAGGCCTACAATGAGCAGTTCTTC. This gives the protein CSVYRAQAYNEQFF. The V gene is TRBV29-1, the J gene TRBJ2-1; tentative D call: TRBD1 (6 bases). Germline V CDR1 and CDR2: SQVTM, ANQGSEA. This CDR3 comprises 14 residues. V gave up 6 bases and J gave up 2 bases, with 14 bases separating them.

The chain joins TRBV27 to TRBJ2-7, with 7 bases aligning to TRBD2. The V and J ends lost 7 bases and 2 bases, in that order; junction bases with no gene match: 8. The CDR3 spans 14 residues. Germline values: CDR1 MNHEY, CDR2 SMNVEV (reference sequence). The CDR3 DNA sequence: TGTGCCAGCAAGGGGACTACCTACACCTACGAGCAGTACTTC. It yields the protein CASKGTTYTYEQYF.

This clone was seen once. The genes are TRBV5-1 and TRBJ1-2, with 7 bases matching TRBD1. With V trimmed by 3 bases and J by 2 bases, 13 bases remained unmatched. CDR3 length: 17 residues. The germline V gene has CDR1 SGHRS and CDR2 YFSETQ. CDR3 DNA: TGCGCCAGCAGCTATGGTGGGACAGTGATCCGGAACTATGGCTACACCTTC. Amino acids: CASSYGGTVIRNYGYTF.